This passage covers 23 T cell receptor beta chains from one sample sequenced in a study of T cell responses to AZD1222 COVID-19 vaccine. The repertoire was sequenced with immunoSEQ multiplex PCR; TCRdb's copy has only in-frame clones and lacks some. The sample comprises 150,000 to 200,000 clones, more than 85% of which are singletons, and around 4.3% rests with the top ten. The sample in question was peripheral blood, obtained on day 0 of AZD1222 vaccination. The source is an adult in good health.

This chain connects TRBV5-1 to TRBJ2-7; maybe TRBD1 (5 bases). CDR3 length: 12 residues. Germline assignment: CDR1 SGHRS and CDR2 YFSETQ. V dropped 2 bases and J dropped 5 bases, with 8 bases sitting between them. The CDR3 loop reads CASSFRADEQYF. The CDR3 DNA sequence: TGCGCCAGCAGCTTCAGGGCCGACGAGCAGTACTTC.

The chain employs TRBV5-1 and TRBJ1-1; D possibly corresponds to TRBD1 (5 bases). This CDR3 contains 17 residues. Germline CDR1 is SGHRS and CDR2 is YFSETQ. The V end lost 8 bases, the J end lost 5 bases, and 28 bases lay between the germline ends. As DNA, the CDR3 is TGCGCCAGTCGCCCCCTTTTACAGAGGATGGGACGTACTGAAGCTTTCTTT. Translating gives CASRPLLQRMGRTEAFF.

The chain joins TRBV27 to TRBJ1-1, with D uncertain. Germline V gene lookup returns CDR1 MNHEY and CDR2 SMNVEV (reference sequence). V was trimmed by 4 bases and J by 0 bases, leaving 6 bases between them. The CDR3 is 13 amino acids. CDR3 amino acids: CASSYTLNTEAFF. The CDR3 DNA sequence: TGTGCCAGCAGTTACACCTTGAACACTGAAGCTTTCTTT.

This chain connects TRBV6-2 or TRBV6-3 to TRBJ2-7; 7 bases are shared with TRBD2. Per germline, CDR1 MNHEY and CDR2 SVGEGT. The CDR3 loop spans 15 amino acids. V lost 2 bases and J lost 0; bases outside the gene matches: 4. The CDR3, as DNA: TGTGCCAGCAGTTACCCTTCTAGCGGCTCCTACGAGCAGTACTTC. This translates into CASSYPSSGSYEQYF.

The chain employs TRBV5-6 and TRBJ2-7; 9 bases are a match to TRBD1. This CDR3 is built from 14 residues. V gave up 4 bases and J gave up 1 base; unmatched junction bases: 3. Germline CDR1 reads SGHDT; CDR2 reads YYEEEE. CDR3 in amino acids: CASSTGQGSYEQYF. The CDR3 coding sequence is TGTGCCAGCAGCACGGGACAGGGTTCCTACGAGCAGTACTTC.

This clone was detected once. The chain carries TRBV18 and TRBJ1-2; a possible D gene is TRBD1 (6 bases). The CDR3 loop spans 13 amino acids. V lost 4 bases, J lost 2 bases, and 8 bases lay in between. Germline V gives CDR1 KGHSH, CDR2 LQKENI. The CDR3 bases are TGTGCCAGCTCACAAACAGGGAACTATGGCTACACCTTC. Translated, it gives CASSQTGNYGYTF.

The chain recombines TRBV12-3 or TRBV12-4 with TRBJ1-2; D gene ambiguous. The CDR3 contains 11 residues. The V end was cut by 3 bases, the J end by 8 bases, with 7 bases between. CDR3 residues: CASSFRQGYTF. The CDR3 bases are TGTGCCAGCAGTTTCCGGCAGGGCTACACCTTC.

J is TRBJ2-3 and V is TRBV7-2; tentatively, D is TRBD2 (5 bases). V was clipped by 3 bases and J by 3 bases, with 16 bases between them. Germline values: CDR1 SGHTA, CDR2 FQGNSA. The CDR3 spans 16 residues. The CDR3 loop reads CASSFSHGDGTDTQYF. CDR3 coding DNA: TGTGCCAGCAGCTTCTCTCACGGGGATGGTACAGATACGCAGTATTTT.

This clone was found many times. V is TRBV27 and J is TRBJ1-2; perhaps TRBD1 as D (5 bases). Germline loops: CDR1 MNHEY, CDR2 SMNVEV (reference sequence). The CDR3 contains 21 residues. Trimming shortened V by 2 bases and J by 8 bases, and 36 bases separated the two germline ends. The CDR3 loop is CASSLERPGLFSTSQGGGYTF. CDR3 nucleotides: TGTGCCAGCAGTTTAGAGAGACCGGGACTTTTTTCAACTTCCCAGGGAGGAGGCTACACCTTC.

The V call is TRBV27, the J call TRBJ2-1; 11 nucleotides line up with TRBD1. J lost 12 bases, V lost 1 base, and 5 bases had no gene match. The CDR3 length is 14 residues. The germline V gene encodes CDR1 MNHEY and CDR2 SMNVEV (reference sequence). The CDR3 here is CASSLYGQGAGQFF. DNA of the CDR3: TGTGCCAGCAGTTTATACGGACAGGGGGCGGGGCAGTTCTTC.

This chain links TRBV4-1 with TRBJ1-2; unclear D gene. V lost 2 bases and J lost 1, with 11 bases in between. The length of the CDR3 is 15 residues. Germline-derived CDR1 and CDR2 are MGHRA and YSYEKL. CDR3 DNA: TGCGCCAGCAGCCAAAATCCCGGAATTAACTATGGCTACACCTTC. Its translation is CASSQNPGINYGYTF.

The rearrangement uses TRBV7-2 and TRBJ1-2; no reliable D call. In germline, CDR1 is SGHTA, CDR2 FQGNSA. V lost 2 bases to trimming and J lost 8 bases, with 9 bases between them. CDR3 length equals 12 residues. The CDR3 region is CASSLMVTGYTF. The CDR3 DNA reads as TGTGCCAGCAGCTTAATGGTTACCGGCTACACCTTC.

The chain links TRBV2 to TRBJ1-5; maybe TRBD1 (5 bases). Germline V gene data show CDR1 as SNHLY and CDR2 as FYNNEI. Trimming cost V 6 bases and J 0 bases, with 12 bases left between them. The CDR3 runs 15 residues. The CDR3 loop reads CASSQLQGSNQPQHF. The CDR3 DNA is TGTGCCAGCAGCCAGCTCCAGGGTAGCAATCAGCCCCAGCATTTT. The variable domain in full, with the rest retrieved from reference TRBV2 and TRBJ1-5, is EPEVTQTPSHQVTQMGQEVILRCVPISNHLYFYWYRQILGQKVEFLVSFYNNEISEKSEIFDDQFSVERPDGSNFTLKIRSTKLEDSAMYFCASSQLQGSNQPQHFGDGTRLSIL.

V gene TRBV7-9 combines with J gene TRBJ2-7, with D possibly being TRBD1 (5 bases). V shed 5 bases and J shed 3 bases, with 14 bases lying between them. The CDR3 consists of 14 residues. Germline V CDR1 and CDR2: SEHNR, FQNEAQ (reference sequence). The CDR3 DNA follows: TGTGCCAGCAGCGACACAACTGGACACTACGAGCAGTACTTC. Its translation is CASSDTTGHYEQYF.

The chain joins TRBV6-5 to TRBJ2-5; TRBD2 might be the D (5 bases). CDR3 length: 13 residues. Germline V gene data show CDR1 as MNHEY and CDR2 as SVGAGI. The ends were cut back, 6 bases at V and 7 bases at J, with 15 bases in the middle. CDR3 coding DNA: TGTGCCAGCAGAATTGGCGGGCGCGGGACCCAGTACTTC. Residues: CASRIGGRGTQYF.

The CDR3, as DNA: TGTGCCAGTAGTCTTGAGGGCTTCAATGGCTACACCTTC. This gives the protein CASSLEGFNGYTF. The chain couples TRBV19 to TRBJ1-2; D gene uncertain. CDR1 is LNHDA and CDR2 is SQIVND in the germline V gene (reference sequence). This CDR3 is built from 13 residues. V was shortened by 5 bases and J by 6 bases, with 13 bases between the two germline ends.

This clone was observed once. A much larger clone differs by one base, so this may be a read error. The chain combines TRBV5-4 with TRBJ1-1, with 7 nucleotides matching TRBD1. This CDR3 comprises 13 residues. The junction had 2 bases not matched to a gene; V was cut back by 3 bases and J by 3 bases. CDR1 and CDR2 from the germline V gene are SGHNT and YYREEE (reference sequence). The CDR3 bases are TGTGCCAGCAGCTGGGACAGTCACACTGAAGCTTTCTTT. This codes for CASSWDSHTEAFF.

The chain has TRBV11-2 and TRBJ2-1; 8 bases match TRBD2. V lost 1 base to trimming and J lost 7 bases; unmatched junction nucleotides: 9. Germline CDR1 and CDR2: SGHAT and FQNNGV. The CDR3 spans 16 residues. The CDR3 DNA reads TGTGCCAGCAGCTTAGGTACCAGCGGGAGAGGAAATGAGCAGTTCTTC. Translating gives CASSLGTSGRGNEQFF.

The rearrangement joins TRBV5-1 to TRBJ1-2, with D perhaps matching TRBD1 (5 bases). This CDR3 region has 15 residues. CDR1 is SGHRS and CDR2 is YFSETQ in the germline V gene. Trimming removed 0 bases from V and 3 bases from J, with 12 bases in between. The CDR3, as DNA: TGCGCCAGCAGCTTGGAAATGGGGGTTGACTATGGCTACACCTTC. It yields the protein CASSLEMGVDYGYTF.

Comments on this clone: In the same sample, other DNA sequences code for this CDR3. The DNA of the CDR3 is TGTGCCAGCAGCCCGGGCGGGTATGGCTACACCTTC. As protein: CASSPGGYGYTF. The chain has TRBV7-9 and TRBJ1-2, with D unresolved. There are 12 residues in the CDR3. The V end lost 5 bases, the J end lost 5 bases, and 9 bases lay between the germline ends. Germline assignment: CDR1 SEHNR and CDR2 FQNEAQ (reference sequence).

This clone has more than one count but fewer than ten. The chain has TRBV19 and TRBJ1-5, with 8 bases identical to TRBD1. With 0 bases clipped from V and 8 bases from J, the junction kept 12 bases outside the gene matches. There are 17 residues in the CDR3. The germline V gene has CDR1 LNHDA and CDR2 SQIVND (reference sequence). The CDR3, as DNA: TGTGCCAGTAGTATAGAGTGGCAAACAGGGGGAAGGAAGCCCCAGCATTTT. Amino acids: CASSIEWQTGGRKPQHF.

The rearrangement links TRBV5-6 to TRBJ2-7, with TRBD1 identical over 8 bases. The CDR3 extends over 14 amino acids. Germline V gives CDR1 SGHDT, CDR2 YYEEEE. Trimming took 4 bases from V and 0 from J; bases not matched to a gene: 3. CDR3 sequence: CASSRTGSSYEQYF. The CDR3 DNA is TGTGCCAGCAGCCGGACAGGGAGCTCCTACGAGCAGTACTTC.

This clone was counted once. The J gene is TRBJ2-3, the V gene TRBV2; D remains unclear. Germline V gene sequence: CDR1 SNHLY, CDR2 FYNNEI. This CDR3 is built from 12 residues. Trimming cost V 5 bases and J 2 bases, with 5 bases left between them. The CDR3 sequence is CASSRPTDTQYF. The CDR3 DNA follows: TGTGCCAGCAGTAGACCCACAGATACGCAGTATTTT.